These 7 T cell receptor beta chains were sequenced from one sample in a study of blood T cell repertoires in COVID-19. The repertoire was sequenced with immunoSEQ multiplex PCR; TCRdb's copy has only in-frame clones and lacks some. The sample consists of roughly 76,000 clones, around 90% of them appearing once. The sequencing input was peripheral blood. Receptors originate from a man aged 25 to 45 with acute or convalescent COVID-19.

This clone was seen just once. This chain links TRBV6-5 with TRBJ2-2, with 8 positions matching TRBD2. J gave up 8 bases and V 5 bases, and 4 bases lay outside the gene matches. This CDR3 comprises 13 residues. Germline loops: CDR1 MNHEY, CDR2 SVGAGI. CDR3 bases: TGTGCCAGCAGTATCGCGGGAGGTGGGGAGCTGTTTTTT. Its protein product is CASSIAGGGELFF.

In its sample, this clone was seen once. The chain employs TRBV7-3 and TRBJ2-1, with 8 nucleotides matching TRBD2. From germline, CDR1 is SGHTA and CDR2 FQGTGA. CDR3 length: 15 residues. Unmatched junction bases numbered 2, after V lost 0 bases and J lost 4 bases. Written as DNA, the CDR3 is TGTGCCAGCAGCTTAACTAGCGGGACGTACAATGAGCAGTTCTTC. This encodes CASSLTSGTYNEQFF.

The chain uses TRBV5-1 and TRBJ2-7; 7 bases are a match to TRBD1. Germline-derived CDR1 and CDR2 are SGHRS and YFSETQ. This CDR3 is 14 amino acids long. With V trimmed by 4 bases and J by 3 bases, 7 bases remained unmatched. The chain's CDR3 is CASSAGTESYEQYF. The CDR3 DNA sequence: TGCGCCAGCAGCGCCGGGACAGAGAGCTACGAGCAGTACTTC.

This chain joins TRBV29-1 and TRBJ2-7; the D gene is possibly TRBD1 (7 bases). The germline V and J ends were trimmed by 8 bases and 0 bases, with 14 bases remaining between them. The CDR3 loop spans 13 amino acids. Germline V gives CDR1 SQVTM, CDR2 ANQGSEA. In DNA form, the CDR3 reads TGCAGCACCCGGCAGGGGGGCTCCTACGAGCAGTACTTC. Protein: CSTRQGGSYEQYF.

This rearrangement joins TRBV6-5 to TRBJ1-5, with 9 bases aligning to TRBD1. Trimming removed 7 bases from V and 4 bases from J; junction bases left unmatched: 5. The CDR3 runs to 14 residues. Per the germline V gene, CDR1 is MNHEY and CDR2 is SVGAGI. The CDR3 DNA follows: TGTGCCAGCAATGGAGACAGGGGGAATCAGCCCCAGCATTTT. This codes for CASNGDRGNQPQHF.

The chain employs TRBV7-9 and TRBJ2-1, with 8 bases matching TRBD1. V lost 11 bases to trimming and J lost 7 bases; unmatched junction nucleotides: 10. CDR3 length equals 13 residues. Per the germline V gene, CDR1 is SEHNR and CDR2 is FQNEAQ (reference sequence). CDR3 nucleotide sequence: TGTGCCGTAAGAGGGACAGGCAGGAATGAGCAGTTCTTC. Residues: CAVRGTGRNEQFF.

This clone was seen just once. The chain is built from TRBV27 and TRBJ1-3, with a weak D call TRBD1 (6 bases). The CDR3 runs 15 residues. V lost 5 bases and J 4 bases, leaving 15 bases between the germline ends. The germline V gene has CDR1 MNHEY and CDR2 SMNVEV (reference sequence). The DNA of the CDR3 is TGTGCCAGCAGTGTTGTTCCCAGGGGAGGAAACACCATATATTTT. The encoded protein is CASSVVPRGGNTIYF.